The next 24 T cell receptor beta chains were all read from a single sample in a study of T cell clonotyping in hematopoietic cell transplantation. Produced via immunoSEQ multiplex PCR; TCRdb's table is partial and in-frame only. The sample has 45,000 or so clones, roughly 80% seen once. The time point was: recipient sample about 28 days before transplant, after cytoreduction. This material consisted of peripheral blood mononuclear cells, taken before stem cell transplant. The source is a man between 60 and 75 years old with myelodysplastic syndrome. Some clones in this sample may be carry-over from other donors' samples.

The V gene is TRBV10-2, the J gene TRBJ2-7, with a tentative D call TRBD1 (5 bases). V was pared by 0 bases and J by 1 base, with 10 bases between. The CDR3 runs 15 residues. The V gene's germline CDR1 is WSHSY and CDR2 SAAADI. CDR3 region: CASSESTGLSYEQYF. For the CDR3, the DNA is TGCGCCAGCAGTGAGTCCACAGGCTTATCCTACGAGCAGTACTTC.

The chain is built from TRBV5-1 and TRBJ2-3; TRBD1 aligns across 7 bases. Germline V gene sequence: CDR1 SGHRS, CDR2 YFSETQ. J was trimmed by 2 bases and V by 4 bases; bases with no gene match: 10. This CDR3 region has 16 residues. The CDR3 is CASSRDRVSPTDTQYF. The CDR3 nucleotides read TGCGCCAGCAGCCGTGACAGGGTCTCGCCCACAGATACGCAGTATTTT.

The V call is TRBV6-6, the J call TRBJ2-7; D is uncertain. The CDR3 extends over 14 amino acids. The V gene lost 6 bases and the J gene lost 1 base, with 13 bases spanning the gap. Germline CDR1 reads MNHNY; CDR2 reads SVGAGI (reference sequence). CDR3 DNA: TGTGCCAGCAGGTCGGCAGGAACATCCTACGAGCAGTACTTC. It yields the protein CASRSAGTSYEQYF.

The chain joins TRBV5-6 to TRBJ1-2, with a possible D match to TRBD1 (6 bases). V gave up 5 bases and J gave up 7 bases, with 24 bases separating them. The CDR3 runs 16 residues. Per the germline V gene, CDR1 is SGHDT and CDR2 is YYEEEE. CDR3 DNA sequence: TGTGCCAGCAGGATGGACAGAAACGATTGGTTGCGTGGCTACACCTTC. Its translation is CASRMDRNDWLRGYTF.

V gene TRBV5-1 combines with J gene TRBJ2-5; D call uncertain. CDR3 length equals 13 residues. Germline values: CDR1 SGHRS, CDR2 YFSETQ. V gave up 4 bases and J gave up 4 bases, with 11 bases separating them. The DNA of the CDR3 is TGCGCCAGCAGCGCCCTATATAGAGAGACCCAGTACTTC. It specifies CASSALYRETQYF.

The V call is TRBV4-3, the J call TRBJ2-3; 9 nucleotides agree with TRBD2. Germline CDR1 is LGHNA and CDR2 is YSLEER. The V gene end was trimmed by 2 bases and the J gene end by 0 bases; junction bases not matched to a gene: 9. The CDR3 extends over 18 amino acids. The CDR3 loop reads CASSQRASGDFSTDTQYF. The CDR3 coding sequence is TGCGCCAGCAGCCAAAGGGCTAGCGGGGATTTTAGCACAGATACGCAGTATTTT.

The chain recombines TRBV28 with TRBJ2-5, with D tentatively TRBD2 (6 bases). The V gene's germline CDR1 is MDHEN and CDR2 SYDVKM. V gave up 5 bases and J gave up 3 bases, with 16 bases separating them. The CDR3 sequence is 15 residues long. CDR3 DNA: TGTGCCAGCAGTCCCTCCAGGCGGGGAAAAGAGACCCAGTACTTC. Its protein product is CASSPSRRGKETQYF.

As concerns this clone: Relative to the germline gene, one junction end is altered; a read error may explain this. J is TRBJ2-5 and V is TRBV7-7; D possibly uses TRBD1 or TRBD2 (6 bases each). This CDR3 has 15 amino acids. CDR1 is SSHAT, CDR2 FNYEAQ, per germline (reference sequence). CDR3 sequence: CASSLGYGGRETQYF. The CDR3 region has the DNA TGTGCTAGCAGCTTAGGGTACGGGGGCAGGGAGACCCAGTACTTC.

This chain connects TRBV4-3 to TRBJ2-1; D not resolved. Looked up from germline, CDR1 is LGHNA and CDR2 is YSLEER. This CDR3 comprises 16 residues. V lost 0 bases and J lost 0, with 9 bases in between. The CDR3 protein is CASSQDGRSSYNEQFF. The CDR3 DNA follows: TGCGCCAGCAGCCAAGATGGGCGGAGCTCCTACAATGAGCAGTTCTTC.

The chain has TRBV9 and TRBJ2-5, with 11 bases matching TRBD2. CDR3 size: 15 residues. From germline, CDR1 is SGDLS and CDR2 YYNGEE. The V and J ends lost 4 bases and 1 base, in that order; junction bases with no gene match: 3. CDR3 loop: CASSFSGGAQETQYF. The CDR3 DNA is TGTGCCAGCAGCTTTAGCGGGGGGGCCCAAGAGACCCAGTACTTC.

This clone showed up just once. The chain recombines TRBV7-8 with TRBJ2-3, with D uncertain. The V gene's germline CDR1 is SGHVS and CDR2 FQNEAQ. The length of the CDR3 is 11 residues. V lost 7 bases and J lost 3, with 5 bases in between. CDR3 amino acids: CASTTTDTQYF. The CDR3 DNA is TGTGCCAGCACCACAACAGATACGCAGTATTTT.

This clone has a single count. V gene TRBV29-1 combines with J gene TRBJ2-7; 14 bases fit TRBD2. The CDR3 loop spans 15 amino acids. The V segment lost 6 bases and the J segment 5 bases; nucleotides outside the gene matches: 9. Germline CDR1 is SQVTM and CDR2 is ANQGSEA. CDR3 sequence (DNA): TGCAGCGTCGCAATGACTAGCGGGGGGGCCAACGAGCAGTACTTC. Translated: CSVAMTSGGANEQYF.

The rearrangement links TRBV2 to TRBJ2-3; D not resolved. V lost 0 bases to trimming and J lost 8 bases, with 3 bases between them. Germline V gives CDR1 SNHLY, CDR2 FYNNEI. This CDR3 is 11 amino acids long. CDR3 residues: CASSEALTQYF. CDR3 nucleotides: TGTGCCAGCAGTGAAGCGCTTACGCAGTATTTT.

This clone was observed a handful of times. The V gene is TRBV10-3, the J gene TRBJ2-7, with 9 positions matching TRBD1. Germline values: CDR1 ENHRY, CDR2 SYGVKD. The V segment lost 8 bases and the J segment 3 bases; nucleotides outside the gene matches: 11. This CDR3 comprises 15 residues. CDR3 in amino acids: CAIGQQGAGVYEQYF. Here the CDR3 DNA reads TGTGCCATCGGTCAACAGGGGGCGGGGGTCTACGAGCAGTACTTC.

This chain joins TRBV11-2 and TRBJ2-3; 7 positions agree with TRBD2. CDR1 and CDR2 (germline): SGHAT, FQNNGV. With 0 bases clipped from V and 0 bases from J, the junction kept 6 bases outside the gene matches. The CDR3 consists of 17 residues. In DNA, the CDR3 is TGTGCCAGCAGCTTAGAAGCGGGGTTTACTAGCACAGATACGCAGTATTTT. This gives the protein CASSLEAGFTSTDTQYF.

The CDR3 is CASRSAGFAFF. In DNA form, the CDR3 reads TGTGCCAGCAGAAGTGCGGGGTTCGCTTTCTTT. This chain joins TRBV28 and TRBJ1-1; no definite D call. Trimming stripped 6 bases from V and 11 bases from J, with 13 bases between. The CDR3 contains 11 residues. Germline-derived CDR1 and CDR2 are MDHEN and SYDVKM.

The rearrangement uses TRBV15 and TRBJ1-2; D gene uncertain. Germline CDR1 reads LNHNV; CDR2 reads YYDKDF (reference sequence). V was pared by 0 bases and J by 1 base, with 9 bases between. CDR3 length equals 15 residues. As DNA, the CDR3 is TGTGCCACCAGCAGAGATCTCACGGTTAACTATGGCTACACCTTC. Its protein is CATSRDLTVNYGYTF.

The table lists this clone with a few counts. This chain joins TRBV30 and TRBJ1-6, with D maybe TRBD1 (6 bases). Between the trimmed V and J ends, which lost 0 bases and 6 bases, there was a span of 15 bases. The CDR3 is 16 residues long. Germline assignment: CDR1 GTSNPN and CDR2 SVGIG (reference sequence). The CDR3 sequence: CAWSVTTTGANSPLHF. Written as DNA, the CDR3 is TGTGCCTGGAGTGTAACTACGACGGGGGCTAATTCACCCCTCCACTTT.

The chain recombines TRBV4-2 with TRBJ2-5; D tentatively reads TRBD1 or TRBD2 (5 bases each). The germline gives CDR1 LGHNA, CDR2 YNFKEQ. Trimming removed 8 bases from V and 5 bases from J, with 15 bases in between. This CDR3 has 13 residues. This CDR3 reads CASSRGSVETQYF. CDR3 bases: TGTGCCAGCTCCCGGGGCTCCGTTGAGACCCAGTACTTC.

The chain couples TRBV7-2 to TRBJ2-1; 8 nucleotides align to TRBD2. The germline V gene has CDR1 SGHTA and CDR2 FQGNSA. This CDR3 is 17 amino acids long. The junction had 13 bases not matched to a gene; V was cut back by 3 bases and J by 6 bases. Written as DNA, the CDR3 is TGTGCCAGCAGCTTTGTGAGCGGGGGCTGGCCCCCCAATGAGCAGTTCTTC. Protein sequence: CASSFVSGGWPPNEQFF.

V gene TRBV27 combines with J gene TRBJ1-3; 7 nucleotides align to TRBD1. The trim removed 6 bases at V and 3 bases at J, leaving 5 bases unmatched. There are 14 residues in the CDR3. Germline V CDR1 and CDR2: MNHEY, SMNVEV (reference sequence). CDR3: CASRPRGVGNTIYF. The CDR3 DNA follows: TGTGCCAGCAGACCCAGGGGGGTTGGAAACACCATATATTTT.

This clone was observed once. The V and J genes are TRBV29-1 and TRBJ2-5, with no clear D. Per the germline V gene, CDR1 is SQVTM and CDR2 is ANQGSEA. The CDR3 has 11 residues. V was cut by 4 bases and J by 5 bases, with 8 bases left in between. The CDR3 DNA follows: TGCAGCGTTGGAAGGCTGGAGACCCAGTACTTC. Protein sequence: CSVGRLETQYF. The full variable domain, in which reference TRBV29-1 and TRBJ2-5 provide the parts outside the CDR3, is SAVISQKPSRDICQRGTSLTIQCQVDSQVTMMFWYRQQPGQSLTLIATANQGSEATYESGFVIDKFPISRPNLTFSTLTVSNMSPEDSSIYLCSVGRLETQYFGPGTRLLVL.

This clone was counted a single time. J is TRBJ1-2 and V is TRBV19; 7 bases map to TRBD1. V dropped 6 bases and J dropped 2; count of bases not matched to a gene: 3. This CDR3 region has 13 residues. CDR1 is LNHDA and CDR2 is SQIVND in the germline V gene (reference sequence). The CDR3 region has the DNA TGTGCCAGTAGCCTGACAGGGAACTATGGCTACACCTTC. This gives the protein CASSLTGNYGYTF.

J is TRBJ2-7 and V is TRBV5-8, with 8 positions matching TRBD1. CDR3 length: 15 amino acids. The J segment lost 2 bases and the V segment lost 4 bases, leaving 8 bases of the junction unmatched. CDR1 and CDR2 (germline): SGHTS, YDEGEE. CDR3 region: CASSTMTGEAYEQYF. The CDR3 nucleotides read TGTGCCAGCAGCACGATGACAGGGGAGGCCTACGAGCAGTACTTC.